Listed below are T cell receptor gamma chains from one sample, sequenced in a study of Vδ1+ human thymocytes. TCRdb redid the clone calls on the multiplex PCR reads with CATT. The sample has 30,000 to 45,000 gamma-chain clones, about 19% seen once. The sample consisted of Vdelta1+ gamma-delta thymocytes from the thymus. The receptors derive from a girl under three years old who had congenital heart surgery. The CDR3 runs from the conserved cysteine through the conserved F or W. Rows may omit the clone size; those that give it use once, few, many or a size class.

size	J	V	CDR3	DNA
few	TRGJ1/TRGJ2	TRGV8	CATWDKLKKLF	TGTGCCACCTGGGATAAATTGAAGAAACTCTTT
.	TRGJ1/TRGJ2	TRGV4	CATWDLGYYKKLF	TGTGCCACCTGGGATCTGGGATATTATAAGAAACTCTTT
few	TRGJP2	TRGV2	CATWDFKTF	TGTGCCACCTGGGACTTCAAGACGTTT
few	TRGJ1/TRGJ2	TRGV9	CALWEAPDYYKKLF	TGTGCCTTGTGGGAGGCCCCTGATTATTATAAGAAACTCTTT
few	TRGJP2	TRGV4	CATWDRRDWIKTF	TGTGCCACCTGGGATCGGCGTGATTGGATCAAGACGTTT
.	TRGJ1/TRGJ2	TRGV4	CATWDSVIIKKLF	TGTGCCACCTGGGATTCTGTTATTATCAAGAAACTCTTT
few	TRGJ1/TRGJ2	TRGV9	CALWTPPGVYGYKKLF	TGTGCCTTGTGGACGCCTCCGGGGGTATACGGATATAAGAAACTCTTT
few	TRGJ1/TRGJ2	TRGV2	CATWDGHVKKLF	TGTGCCACCTGGGACGGGCACGTCAAGAAACTCTTT
few	TRGJP2	TRGV2	CATWDGLRYGSDWIKTF	TGTGCCACCTGGGACGGGCTCAGATATGGTAGTGATTGGATCAAGACGTTT
.	TRGJ1/TRGJ2	TRGV9	CALWETLKDYKKLF	TGTGCCTTGTGGGAGACCCTAAAGGATTATAAGAAACTCTTT
few	TRGJ1/TRGJ2	TRGV9	CALWVWVARKKLF	TGTGCCTTGTGGGTCTGGGTCGCTAGGAAGAAACTCTTT
.	TRGJ1/TRGJ2	TRGV8	CATWASPNYYKKLF	TGTGCCACCTGGGCCTCTCCGAATTATTATAAGAAACTCTTT
few	TRGJP1	TRGV9	CALWGLRWFKIF	TGTGCCTTGTGGGGTTTACGTTGGTTCAAGATATTT
.	TRGJ1/TRGJ2	TRGV9	CALWEVHCYKKLF	TGTGCCTTGTGGGAGGTGCACTGTTATAAGAAACTCTTT
few	TRGJP1	TRGV9	CALWESNLTGWFKIF	TGTGCCTTGTGGGAGTCGAACTTAACTGGTTGGTTCAAGATATTT
.	TRGJP2	TRGV8	CATWDIMGSHWIKTF	TGTGCCACCTGGGATATCATGGGAAGCCATTGGATCAAGACGTTT
few	TRGJ1/TRGJ2	TRGV2	CATWEDKDYKKLF	TGTGCCACCTGGGAAGACAAGGATTATAAGAAACTCTTT
few	TRGJ1/TRGJ2	TRGV9	CALWEPLYKKLF	TGTGCCTTGTGGGAGCCCCTGTATAAGAAACTCTTT
few	TRGJ1/TRGJ2	TRGV4	CATWVEVGYKKLF	TGTGCCACCTGGGTTGAGGTGGGCTATAAGAAACTCTTT
.	TRGJ1/TRGJ2	TRGV8	CATWDRARYKKLF	TGTGCCACCTGGGATAGAGCGCGATATAAGAAACTCTTT
few	TRGJ1/TRGJ2	TRGV5	CATWDRRTSRYYKKLF	TGTGCCACCTGGGACAGGCGAACCAGCCGGTATTATAAGAAACTCTTT
.	TRGJ1/TRGJ2	TRGV9	CALWSYYKKLF	TGTGCCTTGTGGTCGTATTATAAGAAACTCTTT
.	TRGJ1/TRGJ2	TRGV5	CATWDRRGDYKKLF	TGTGCCACCTGGGACAGGCGGGGTGACTATAAGAAACTCTTT
few	TRGJ1/TRGJ2	TRGV4	CATWDGVKLF	TGTGCCACCTGGGATGGGGTGAAACTCTTT
.	TRGJP2	TRGV2	CATWDGLNSSDWIKTF	TGTGCCACCTGGGACGGACTGAATAGTAGTGATTGGATCAAGACGTTT
few	TRGJ1/TRGJ2	TRGV8	CATWDRLRKLF	TGTGCCACCTGGGATAGGCTCCGGAAACTCTTT